The 25 T cell receptor beta chains below were found in one sample sequenced in a study of cytomegalovirus exposure and HLA in healthy donors. Both 60 Vbeta primers and 13 Jbeta primers went into the PCR. TCRdb keeps only in-frame clones here, not all; method: immunoSEQ multiplex PCR. In the table there are roughly 160,000 clones, more than 70% of which are singletons. Sequencing was done on a sample of PBMCs. These TCRs come from a girl aged 10 to 17 in good health and CMV-seronegative.

This clone showed up just once. The V gene is TRBV15, the J gene TRBJ1-2; D remains unclear. Trimming removed 6 bases at V and 3 bases at J, with 17 bases between. The CDR3 spans 15 residues. Germline lookup yields CDR1 LNHNV and CDR2 YYDKDF (reference sequence). This chain's CDR3 is CATRNRLSGDYGYTF. Here the CDR3 DNA reads TGTGCCACCAGGAACAGACTAAGTGGGGACTATGGCTACACCTTC.

Only a few counts were recorded for this clone. The chain joins TRBV5-4 to TRBJ1-2, with 8 bases aligning to TRBD1. The CDR3 has 14 residues. V dropped 3 bases and J dropped 4; count of bases not matched to a gene: 5. Germline loops: CDR1 SGHNT, CDR2 YYREEE (reference sequence). For the CDR3, the DNA is TGTGCCAGCAGCTCTGGACAGGGCCTCTATGGCTACACCTTC. Amino acid sequence: CASSSGQGLYGYTF.

The chain combines TRBV6-1 with TRBJ1-1, with D unresolved. Looked up from germline, CDR1 is MNHNS and CDR2 is SASEGT. V dropped 7 bases and J dropped 0 bases, with 9 bases sitting between them. The length of the CDR3 is 13 residues. The CDR3 bases are TGTGCCAGCATTTTACAATTGAACACTGAAGCTTTCTTT. Protein: CASILQLNTEAFF.

This clone was counted between two and nine times. The chain has TRBV5-4 and TRBJ1-2; 9 bases are shared with TRBD1. V lost 0 bases, J lost 5 bases, and 11 bases stayed unmatched. The CDR3 has 17 amino acids. Germline V CDR1 and CDR2: SGHNT, YYREEE (reference sequence). The DNA of the CDR3 is TGTGCCAGCAGCTTGGCCCAACGTACGGGACAGGGTTATGGCTACACCTTC. Translated: CASSLAQRTGQGYGYTF. Looking up the rest from reference TRBV5-4 and TRBJ1-2 gives the full variable domain: ETGVTQSPTHLIKTRGQQVTLRCSSQSGHNTVSWYQQALGQGPQFIFQYYREEENGRGNFPPRFSGLQFPNYSSELNVNALELDDSALYLCASSLAQRTGQGYGYTFGSGTRLTVV.

The V and J genes are TRBV28 and TRBJ2-1; D is perhaps TRBD1 (6 bases). The V end was cut by 5 bases, the J end by 8 bases, with 10 bases between. The CDR3 spans 12 residues. CDR1 is MDHEN, CDR2 SYDVKM, per germline. The CDR3 here is CASSRQVDEQFF. Here the CDR3 DNA reads TGTGCCAGCAGTCGACAGGTTGATGAGCAGTTCTTC. The full variable domain, with the rest looked up from reference TRBV28 and TRBJ2-1, is DVKVTQSSRYLVKRTGEKVFLECVQDMDHENMFWYRQDPGLGLRLIYFSYDVKMKEKGDIPEGYSVSREKKERFSLILESASTNQTSMYLCASSRQVDEQFFGPGTRLTVL.

This clone was detected only once. The chain uses TRBV5-4 and TRBJ1-2; D is uncertain. Trimming took off 0 bases at V and 7 bases at J, with 10 bases between the two ends. The CDR3 loop spans 13 amino acids. Germline V CDR1 and CDR2: SGHNT, YYREEE (reference sequence). CDR3 nucleotide sequence: TGTGCCAGCAGCTTGGACAGTATCGGTGGCTACACCTTC. Its protein product is CASSLDSIGGYTF. The complete variable domain, with remaining parts taken from reference TRBV5-4 and TRBJ1-2, reads ETGVTQSPTHLIKTRGQQVTLRCSSQSGHNTVSWYQQALGQGPQFIFQYYREEENGRGNFPPRFSGLQFPNYSSELNVNALELDDSALYLCASSLDSIGGYTFGSGTRLTVV.

The J gene is TRBJ2-5, the V gene TRBV25-1; D is perhaps TRBD1 (5 bases). The CDR3 covers 12 residues. Trimming cost V 4 bases and J 4 bases, with 7 bases left between them. CDR1 is MGHDK, CDR2 SYGVNS, per germline. Here the CDR3 DNA reads TGTGCCAGCAGTGGACAGCGAGAGACCCAGTACTTC. Translating it yields CASSGQRETQYF. The full variable domain, rest sourced from reference TRBV25-1 and TRBJ2-5, is EADIYQTPRYLVIGTGKKITLECSQTMGHDKMYWYQQDPGMELHLIHYSYGVNSTEKGDLSSESTVSRIRTEHFPLTLESARPSHTSQYLCASSGQRETQYFGPGTRLLVL.

In this sample, this clone turned up once. The CDR3, as DNA: TGTGCCAGCAGTTACAAATTAGTTGCCGTTGAGCAGTTCTTC. Its translation is CASSYKLVAVEQFF. The chain links TRBV6-5 to TRBJ2-1; D remains unclear. The CDR3 spans 14 residues. Germline-derived CDR1 and CDR2 are MNHEY and SVGAGI. The V end lost 2 bases, the J end lost 9 bases, and 14 bases lay between the germline ends.

The chain has TRBV9 and TRBJ2-1, with TRBD1 matching 8 bases. V lost 0 bases to trimming and J lost 3 bases; unmatched junction nucleotides: 2. Germline CDR1 is SGDLS and CDR2 is YYNGEE. The CDR3 is 15 amino acids. The CDR3 spells CASSVGTGNYNEQFF. Here the CDR3 DNA reads TGTGCCAGCAGCGTAGGGACAGGGAACTACAATGAGCAGTTCTTC.

This clone was counted a few times. Additional DNA sequences in this sample encode the identical CDR3. The rearrangement joins TRBV19 to TRBJ1-1; a weak D match, TRBD1 (5 bases). CDR1 and CDR2 from the germline V gene are LNHDA and SQIVND (reference sequence). With 5 bases removed from V and 1 base from J, the gap between germline ends came to 8 bases. This CDR3 is built from 13 residues. The CDR3 coding sequence is TGTGCCAGTAGTCTTACAGGGAACACTGAAGCTTTCTTT. It yields the protein CASSLTGNTEAFF.

The chain has TRBV2 and TRBJ1-5; 7 bases fit TRBD1. CDR1 and CDR2 from the germline V gene are SNHLY and FYNNEI. The CDR3 runs to 14 residues. The junction had 7 bases not matched to a gene; V was cut back by 6 bases and J by 5 bases. DNA of the CDR3: TGTGCCAGCAGGACACAGGGGAACGATCAGCCCCAGCATTTT. Its translation is CASRTQGNDQPQHF.

CDR3 residues: CASSLRDDTEAFF. Here the CDR3 DNA reads TGTGCCAGCAGTTTGCGGGACGACACTGAAGCTTTCTTT. V is TRBV27 and J is TRBJ1-1; D perhaps matches TRBD1 (5 bases). Trimming removed 3 bases from V and 3 bases from J, with 8 bases in between. The germline V gene has CDR1 MNHEY and CDR2 SMNVEV (reference sequence). This CDR3 region has 13 residues.

There are a few counts of this clone. The chain joins TRBV15 to TRBJ1-5, with 7 bases fitting TRBD1. The CDR3 length is 15 residues. From germline, CDR1 is LNHNV and CDR2 YYDKDF (reference sequence). Trimming cost V 0 bases and J 7 bases; bases outside gene matches: 6. CDR3 sequence: CATSRETTGDQPQHF. The CDR3 DNA follows: TGTGCCACCAGCAGAGAGACCACAGGGGACCAGCCCCAGCATTTT.

The V call is TRBV10-2, the J call TRBJ1-4; possibly TRBD1 for D (5 bases). Germline loops: CDR1 WSHSY, CDR2 SAAADI. The CDR3 runs to 14 residues. V shed 5 bases and J shed 8 bases, with 15 bases lying between them. The CDR3 bases are TGCGCCAGCAGTACGCCAGGGACTTGGGAAAAACTGTTTTTT. Encoded protein: CASSTPGTWEKLFF.

V and J are TRBV25-1 and TRBJ1-4, with 7 bases fitting TRBD1. V gave up 6 bases and J gave up 5 bases; unmatched junction bases: 12. The CDR3 consists of 16 residues. Germline V CDR1 and CDR2: MGHDK, SYGVNS. This CDR3 reads CASSPTLGTVNEKLFF. CDR3 coding DNA: TGTGCCAGCAGCCCCACCCTTGGGACAGTAAATGAAAAACTGTTTTTT. The full variable domain, rest sourced from reference TRBV25-1 and TRBJ1-4, is EADIYQTPRYLVIGTGKKITLECSQTMGHDKMYWYQQDPGMELHLIHYSYGVNSTEKGDLSSESTVSRIRTEHFPLTLESARPSHTSQYLCASSPTLGTVNEKLFFGSGTQLSVL.

This chain uses TRBV27 with TRBJ2-3, with D unresolved. CDR1 MNHEY and CDR2 SMNVEV come from the germline V gene (reference sequence). This CDR3 region has 16 residues. The V end was cut by 3 bases, the J end by 2 bases, with 15 bases between. The CDR3 nucleotides read TGTGCCAGCAGTTTCCTGCATCTATCATCCACAGATACGCAGTATTTT. It specifies CASSFLHLSSTDTQYF.

The chain couples TRBV4-1 to TRBJ1-5, with D possibly being TRBD1 (5 bases). The length of the CDR3 is 15 residues. Trimming shortened V by 1 base and J by 4 bases, and 11 bases separated the two germline ends. The germline V gene has CDR1 MGHRA and CDR2 YSYEKL. The CDR3 sequence is CASSQVRGGNQPQHF. The CDR3 DNA reads TGCGCCAGCAGCCAAGTACGGGGGGGAAATCAGCCCCAGCATTTT.

This clone was seen more than once but under ten times. This rearrangement joins TRBV5-4 to TRBJ1-2, with D perhaps TRBD1 (5 bases). Germline CDR1 and CDR2: SGHNT and YYREEE (reference sequence). Deletions cut 4 bases from V and 3 bases from J, with 16 bases between. The CDR3 spans 15 residues. CDR3 amino acids: CASSAATGGDYGYTF. The CDR3, as DNA: TGTGCCAGCAGCGCAGCGACTGGGGGGGACTATGGCTACACCTTC.

The chain joins TRBV27 to TRBJ2-3; 9 bases match TRBD2. The CDR3 runs 16 residues. CDR1 MNHEY and CDR2 SMNVEV come from the germline V gene (reference sequence). Losses at the gene ends were 5 bases for V and 3 bases for J; bases not matched to a gene: 9. For the CDR3, the DNA is TGTGCCAGCAGTCCGGAGCGGGGGGCAATGACAGATACGCAGTATTTT. Translation gives CASSPERGAMTDTQYF.

This clone appeared a few times. The chain combines TRBV18 with TRBJ1-2; 7 nucleotides line up with TRBD1. This CDR3 is built from 13 residues. CDR1 KGHSH and CDR2 LQKENI come from the germline V gene. With V trimmed by 6 bases and J by 5 bases, 6 bases remained unmatched. CDR3 loop: CASSIGQDYGYTF. Written as DNA, the CDR3 is TGTGCCAGCTCCATTGGACAGGATTATGGCTACACCTTC.

A single count supports this clone. The CDR3 spells CASSGIRGRTEAFF. Written as DNA, the CDR3 is TGTGCCAGCAGTGGAATCAGGGGAAGGACTGAAGCTTTCTTT. The rearrangement joins TRBV25-1 to TRBJ1-1, with D tentatively TRBD1 (6 bases). V was clipped by 4 bases and J by 5 bases, with 14 bases between them. The V gene's germline CDR1 is MGHDK and CDR2 SYGVNS. The length of the CDR3 is 14 residues.

This sequence joins TRBV6-1 and TRBJ2-5; TRBD2 matches at 15 bases. V lost 6 bases to trimming and J lost 4 bases; unmatched junction nucleotides: 3. CDR1 is MNHNS, CDR2 SASEGT, per germline. This CDR3 spans 15 amino acids. The CDR3 region has the DNA TGTGCCAGCAGACCGGGACTAGCGGGGGGAGAGACCCAGTACTTC. Encoded protein: CASRPGLAGGETQYF.

In this sample, this clone turned up once. CDR3 DNA sequence: TGTGCCAGCAGGTTGGACAGCTCCTACGAGCAGTACTTC. This gives the protein CASRLDSSYEQYF. The J gene is TRBJ2-7, the V gene TRBV6-6; D possibly corresponds to TRBD1 (6 bases). V was shortened by 6 bases and J by 0 bases, with 9 bases between the two germline ends. The CDR3 consists of 13 residues. Germline V gene lookup returns CDR1 MNHNY and CDR2 SVGAGI (reference sequence).

The table lists this clone with a few counts. The chain joins TRBV5-6 to TRBJ1-2; 7 bases map to TRBD1. Trimming cost V 2 bases and J 3 bases; bases outside gene matches: 10. Per the germline V gene, CDR1 is SGHDT and CDR2 is YYEEEE. The CDR3 is made up of 16 amino acids. CDR3 in amino acids: CASSFGLGGLDYGYTF. CDR3 bases: TGTGCCAGCAGCTTCGGCCTAGGGGGCCTTGACTATGGCTACACCTTC.

The chain employs TRBV15 and TRBJ2-7; 8 nucleotides match TRBD1. The V gene end was trimmed by 3 bases and the J gene end by 5 bases; junction bases not matched to a gene: 9. CDR3 length equals 15 residues. Germline loops: CDR1 LNHNV, CDR2 YYDKDF (reference sequence). The CDR3 spells CATSRRTGLGNEQYF. As DNA, the CDR3 is TGTGCCACCAGCAGGAGGACAGGGCTGGGAAACGAGCAGTACTTC.